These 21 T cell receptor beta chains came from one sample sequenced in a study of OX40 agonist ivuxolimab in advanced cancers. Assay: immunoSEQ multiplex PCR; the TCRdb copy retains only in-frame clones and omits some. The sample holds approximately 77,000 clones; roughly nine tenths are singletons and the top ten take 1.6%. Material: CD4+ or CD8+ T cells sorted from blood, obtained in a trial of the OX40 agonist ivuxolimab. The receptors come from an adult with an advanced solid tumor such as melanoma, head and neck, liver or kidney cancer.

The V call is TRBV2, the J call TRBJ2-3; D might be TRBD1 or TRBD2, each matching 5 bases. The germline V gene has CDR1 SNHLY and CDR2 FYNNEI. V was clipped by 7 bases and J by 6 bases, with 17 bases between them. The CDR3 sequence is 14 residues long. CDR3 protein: CASTQRGRGDTQYF. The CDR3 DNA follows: TGTGCCAGCACCCAACGGGGCCGAGGGGATACGCAGTATTTT.

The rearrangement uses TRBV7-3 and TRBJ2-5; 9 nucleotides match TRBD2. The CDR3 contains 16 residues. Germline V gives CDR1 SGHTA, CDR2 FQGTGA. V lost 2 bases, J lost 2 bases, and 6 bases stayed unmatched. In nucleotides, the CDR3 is TGTGCCAGCAGCTTATCGGCGGGAGGGAAACAAGAGACCCAGTACTTC. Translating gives CASSLSAGGKQETQYF.

CDR3 nucleotides: TGTGCCTGGAGTGTAAGTGCCCCTGAGCAGTACTTC. Translated: CAWSVSAPEQYF. V is TRBV30 and J is TRBJ2-7; no definite D call. The germline CDR1 and CDR2 sequences are GTSNPN and SVGIG (reference sequence). There are 12 residues in the CDR3. Trimming removed 0 bases at V and 7 bases at J, with 10 bases between.

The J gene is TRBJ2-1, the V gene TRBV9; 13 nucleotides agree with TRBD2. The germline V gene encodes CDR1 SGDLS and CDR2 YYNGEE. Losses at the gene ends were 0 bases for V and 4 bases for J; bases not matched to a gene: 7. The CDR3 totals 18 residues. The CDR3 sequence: CASSVAPSLAGGYNEQFF. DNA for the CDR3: TGTGCCAGCAGCGTAGCCCCTTCACTAGCGGGAGGGTACAATGAGCAGTTCTTC.

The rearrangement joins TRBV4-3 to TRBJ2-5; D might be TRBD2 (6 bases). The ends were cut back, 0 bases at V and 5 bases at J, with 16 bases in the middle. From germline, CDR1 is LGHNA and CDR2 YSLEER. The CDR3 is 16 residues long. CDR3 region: CASSQDLGGVGETQYF. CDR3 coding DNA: TGCGCCAGCAGCCAAGATCTGGGGGGTGTAGGGGAGACCCAGTACTTC.

The CDR3 region has the DNA TGTGCCAGCAGCCCGAAAACAGGGACCACTGAAGCTTTCTTT. Translation: CASSPKTGTTEAFF. The J gene is TRBJ1-1, the V gene TRBV7-2; possible D gene TRBD1, 6 bases. V was trimmed by 5 bases and J by 4 bases, leaving 14 bases between them. The germline V gene has CDR1 SGHTA and CDR2 FQGNSA. The CDR3 is 14 residues long.

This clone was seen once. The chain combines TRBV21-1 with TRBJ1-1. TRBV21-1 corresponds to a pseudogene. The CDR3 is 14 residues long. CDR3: CASSMVLLNTEAFF. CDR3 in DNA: TGTGCCAGCAGCATGGTCCTTTTGAACACTGAAGCTTTCTTT.

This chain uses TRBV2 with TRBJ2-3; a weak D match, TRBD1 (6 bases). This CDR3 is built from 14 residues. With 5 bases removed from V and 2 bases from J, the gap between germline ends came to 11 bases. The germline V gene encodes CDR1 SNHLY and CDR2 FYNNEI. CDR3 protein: CASSRDTNTDTQYF. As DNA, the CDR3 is TGTGCCAGCAGTCGGGACACTAACACAGATACGCAGTATTTT.

This CDR3 is CASSSAPSGTKETQYF. For the CDR3, the DNA is TGCGCCAGCAGCTCGGCCCCGAGTGGGACAAAAGAGACCCAGTACTTC. This chain connects TRBV5-1 to TRBJ2-5; D is perhaps TRBD1 (6 bases). The germline V and J ends were trimmed by 3 bases and 3 bases, with 18 bases remaining between them. Germline V CDR1 and CDR2: SGHRS, YFSETQ. The CDR3 covers 16 residues.

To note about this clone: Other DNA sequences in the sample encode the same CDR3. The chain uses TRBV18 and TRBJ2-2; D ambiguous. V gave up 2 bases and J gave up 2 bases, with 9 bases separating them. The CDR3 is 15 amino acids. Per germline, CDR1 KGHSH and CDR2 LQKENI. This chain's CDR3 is CASSPGLTNTGELFF. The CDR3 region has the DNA TGTGCCAGCTCACCAGGTCTGACTAACACCGGGGAGCTGTTTTTT.

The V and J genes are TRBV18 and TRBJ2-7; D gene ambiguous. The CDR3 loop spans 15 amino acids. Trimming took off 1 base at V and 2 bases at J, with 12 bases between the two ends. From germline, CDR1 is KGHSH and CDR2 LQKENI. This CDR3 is CASSPREPLAYEQYF. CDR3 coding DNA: TGTGCCAGCTCACCACGGGAACCCCTCGCCTACGAGCAGTACTTC.

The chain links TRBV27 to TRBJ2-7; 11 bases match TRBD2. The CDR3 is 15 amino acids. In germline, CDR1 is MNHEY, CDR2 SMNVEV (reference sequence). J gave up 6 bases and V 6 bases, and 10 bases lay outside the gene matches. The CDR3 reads CASRPGTSGLREQYF. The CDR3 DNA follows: TGTGCCAGCAGACCAGGGACTAGCGGACTCCGCGAGCAGTACTTC.

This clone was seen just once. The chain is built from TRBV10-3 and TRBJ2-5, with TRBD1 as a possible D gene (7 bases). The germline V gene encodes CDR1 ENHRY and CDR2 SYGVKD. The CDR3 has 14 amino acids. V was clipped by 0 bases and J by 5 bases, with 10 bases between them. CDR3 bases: TGTGCCATCAGTGAGTCGACAGGGAGGGAGACCCAGTACTTC. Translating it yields CAISESTGRETQYF.

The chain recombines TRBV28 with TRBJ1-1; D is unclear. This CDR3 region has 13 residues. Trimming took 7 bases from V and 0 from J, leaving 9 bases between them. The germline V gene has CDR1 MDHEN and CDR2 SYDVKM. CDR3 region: CASNEDLNTEAFF. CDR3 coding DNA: TGTGCCAGCAACGAGGACTTGAACACTGAAGCTTTCTTT.

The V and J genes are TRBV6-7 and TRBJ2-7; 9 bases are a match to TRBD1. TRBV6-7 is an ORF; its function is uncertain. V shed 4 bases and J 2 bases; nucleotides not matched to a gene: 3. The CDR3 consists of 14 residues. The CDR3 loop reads CASSWGQGPYEQYF. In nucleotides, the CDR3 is TGTGCCAGCAGTTGGGGACAGGGACCCTACGAGCAGTACTTC.

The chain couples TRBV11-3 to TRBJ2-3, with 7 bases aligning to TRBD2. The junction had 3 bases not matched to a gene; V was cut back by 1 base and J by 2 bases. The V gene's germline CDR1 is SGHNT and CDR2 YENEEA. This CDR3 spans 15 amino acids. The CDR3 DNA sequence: TGTGCCAGCAGCTTAGCCGGACTAGACACAGATACGCAGTATTTT. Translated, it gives CASSLAGLDTDTQYF.

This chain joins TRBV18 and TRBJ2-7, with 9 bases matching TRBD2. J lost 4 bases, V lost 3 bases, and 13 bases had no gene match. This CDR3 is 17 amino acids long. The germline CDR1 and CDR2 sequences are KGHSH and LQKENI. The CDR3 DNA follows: TGTGCCAGCTCACCCGTAGGTTGGCGGGAGGGCGGATACGAGCAGTACTTC. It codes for CASSPVGWREGGYEQYF.

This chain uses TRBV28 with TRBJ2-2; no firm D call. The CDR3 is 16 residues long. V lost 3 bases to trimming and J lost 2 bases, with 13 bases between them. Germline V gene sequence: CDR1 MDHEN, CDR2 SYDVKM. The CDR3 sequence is CASSFLVAVNTGELFF. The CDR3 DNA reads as TGTGCCAGCAGTTTTCTTGTTGCTGTTAACACCGGGGAGCTGTTTTTT.

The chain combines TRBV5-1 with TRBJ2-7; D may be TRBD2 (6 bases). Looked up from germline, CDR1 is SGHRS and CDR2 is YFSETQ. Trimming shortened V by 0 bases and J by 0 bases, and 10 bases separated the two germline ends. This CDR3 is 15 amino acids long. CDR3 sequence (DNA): TGCGCCAGCAGCTTGGGCCCTAGCGTCTCCTACGAGCAGTACTTC. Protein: CASSLGPSVSYEQYF. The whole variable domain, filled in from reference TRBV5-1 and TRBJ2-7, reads KAGVTQTPRYLIKTRGQQVTLSCSPISGHRSVSWYQQTPGQGLQFLFEYFSETQRNKGNFPGRFSGRQFSNSRSEMNVSTLELGDSALYLCASSLGPSVSYEQYFGPGTRLTVT.

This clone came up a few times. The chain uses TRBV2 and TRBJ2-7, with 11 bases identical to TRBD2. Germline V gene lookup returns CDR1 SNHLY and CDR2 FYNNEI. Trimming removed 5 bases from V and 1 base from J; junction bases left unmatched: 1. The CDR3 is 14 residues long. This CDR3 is CASSLAGGSYEQYF. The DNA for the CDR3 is TGTGCCAGCAGTCTAGCGGGAGGTTCCTACGAGCAGTACTTC.

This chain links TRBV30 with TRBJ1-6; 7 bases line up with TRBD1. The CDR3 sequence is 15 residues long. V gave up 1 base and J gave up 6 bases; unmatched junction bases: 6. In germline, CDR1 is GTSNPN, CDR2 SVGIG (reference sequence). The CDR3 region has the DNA TGTGCCTGGAGTGATTACAGGGGCCCTAATTCACCCCTCCACTTT. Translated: CAWSDYRGPNSPLHF.